This TCR beta chain was recovered during a study of control samples from healthy donors and cancer patients. The table came from immunoSEQ multiplex PCR; TCRdb's copy has only in-frame clones and leaves some out. The top ten clones hold 3.5% to 4.5% of a sample with over 100,000 clones, 75% to 95% of them seen once. The V end lost 1 base, the J end lost 5 bases, and 8 bases lay between the germline ends. The CDR3 is 12 residues long. Germline assignment: CDR1 GTSNPN and CDR2 SVGIG (reference sequence). This clone was recorded only once. The V and J genes are TRBV30 and TRBJ1-1; tentative D call: TRBD1 (5 bases). The sequencing input was blood. The sequence was obtained from a human donor in good health. The donor label of this sample is uncertain. CDR3 coding DNA: TGTGCCTGGAGTGGGGGGAGGACTGAAGCTTTCTTT. Protein: CAWSGGRTEAFF.